These 16 T cell receptor beta chains were all obtained from the same sample, sequenced in a study of T cell responses to AZD1222 COVID-19 vaccine. Using immunoSEQ multiplex PCR, the repertoire was profiled, and TCRdb retains in-frame clones only, with some absent. Of around 150,000 clones listed, roughly 90% are singletons. This specimen was peripheral blood, taken on day 0 of AZD1222 vaccination. These receptors came from an adult in good health.

The genes are TRBV28 and TRBJ2-4; D perhaps matches TRBD2 (6 bases). The ends were cut back, 4 bases at V and 0 bases at J, with 10 bases in the middle. This CDR3 spans 15 amino acids. Germline CDR1 and CDR2: MDHEN and SYDVKM. CDR3 DNA sequence: TGTGCCAGCAGTTCCGGGGGTCTAGCCAAAAACATTCAGTACTTC. Its protein is CASSSGGLAKNIQYF.

V and J are TRBV24-1 and TRBJ2-3, with D hard to call. V lost 4 bases and J 4 bases, leaving 17 bases between the germline ends. Germline CDR1 and CDR2: KGHDR and SFDVKD. This CDR3 contains 16 residues. The CDR3 nucleotides read TGTGCCACCAGTGACTCAATAGCCGATGCACCAGATACGCAGTATTTT. It specifies CATSDSIADAPDTQYF.

Here the CDR3 reads CASVGREGQPQHF. CDR3 coding DNA: TGTGCCAGTGTAGGACGGGAAGGCCAGCCCCAGCATTTT. V usage is TRBV19 and J usage is TRBJ1-5; D is undetermined. V dropped 8 bases and J dropped 7 bases, with 15 bases sitting between them. The CDR3 runs 13 residues. Per the germline V gene, CDR1 is LNHDA and CDR2 is SQIVND (reference sequence).

J is TRBJ2-3 and V is TRBV18; 7 positions match TRBD2. The CDR3 sequence is 17 residues long. From germline, CDR1 is KGHSH and CDR2 LQKENI. The trim removed 3 bases at V and 0 bases at J, leaving 9 bases unmatched. CDR3 nucleotides: TGTGCCAGCTCACCCTTGAGCGGGGTCCAAAGCACAGATACGCAGTATTTT. As protein: CASSPLSGVQSTDTQYF.

This clone was seen once. This chain uses TRBV29-1 with TRBJ1-1; D is ambiguous. CDR1 and CDR2 from the germline V gene are SQVTM and ANQGSEA. The V end was cut by 6 bases, the J end by 8 bases, with 10 bases between. The length of the CDR3 is 10 residues. The CDR3 sequence is CSVEGGEAFF. CDR3 DNA sequence: TGCAGCGTCGAGGGAGGCGAAGCTTTCTTT.

V is TRBV7-9 and J is TRBJ2-2, with 11 bases that match TRBD2. The CDR3 is made up of 16 amino acids. CDR1 is SEHNR, CDR2 FQNEAQ, per germline (reference sequence). V was clipped by 5 bases and J by 6 bases; unmatched bases: 8. The CDR3 DNA reads TGTGCCAGCAGCCGCATGACTAGCGGGGCGTCCGGGGAGCTGTTTTTT. Residues: CASSRMTSGASGELFF.

V gene TRBV5-1 combines with J gene TRBJ2-1, with D possibly being TRBD2 (6 bases). The germline V and J ends were trimmed by 6 bases and 4 bases, with 14 bases remaining between them. Germline V lookup: CDR1 SGHRS, CDR2 YFSETQ. CDR3 size: 14 residues. The CDR3 DNA reads TGCGCCAGCACCCCCGGGACTGAGTACAATGAGCAGTTCTTC. Translation gives CASTPGTEYNEQFF.

The chain joins TRBV7-3 to TRBJ2-1; a possible D gene is TRBD1 (5 bases). Germline CDR1 SGHTA, CDR2 FQGTGA. The V end lost 3 bases, the J end lost 2 bases, and 5 bases lay between the germline ends. The CDR3 consists of 13 residues. CDR3 nucleotide sequence: TGTGCCAGCAGCTTGGACACCTACAATGAGCAGTTCTTC. Protein: CASSLDTYNEQFF.

V is TRBV5-1 and J is TRBJ1-5; 7 positions agree with TRBD1. V was pared by 4 bases and J by 2 bases, with 3 bases of the junction left unmatched. Germline-derived CDR1 and CDR2 are SGHRS and YFSETQ. CDR3 length: 14 residues. The CDR3 DNA reads as TGCGCCAGCAGCGAAGGACAGGGCAATCAGCCCCAGCATTTT. Protein product: CASSEGQGNQPQHF.

This rearrangement joins TRBV27 to TRBJ2-7, with TRBD1 as a possible D gene (6 bases). The CDR3 contains 14 residues. CDR1 is MNHEY and CDR2 is SMNVEV in the germline V gene (reference sequence). The V gene lost 5 bases and the J gene lost 6 bases, with 17 bases spanning the gap. CDR3 DNA sequence: TGTGCCAGCAGTCCCGGTCGGGACAAGGTCGAGCAGTACTTC. As protein: CASSPGRDKVEQYF.

The CDR3 DNA sequence: TGCGCCAGCAGGCCTACTGAGAGGAGCCCGACAGGGGTGGTTTGGACTGAAGCTTTCTTT. Encoded protein: CASRPTERSPTGVVWTEAFF. This sequence joins TRBV4-1 and TRBJ1-1; TRBD1 matches at 8 bases. V trimming: 6 bases; J trimming: 5 bases; junction bases outside the gene matches: 26. Germline values: CDR1 MGHRA, CDR2 YSYEKL. This CDR3 comprises 20 residues.

This chain joins TRBV30 and TRBJ1-4; D is unclear. V dropped 3 bases and J dropped 3 bases, with 8 bases sitting between them. Germline CDR1 GTSNPN, CDR2 SVGIG (reference sequence). This CDR3 has 13 amino acids. This chain's CDR3 is CAWRQNSNEKLFF. In DNA form, the CDR3 reads TGTGCCTGGAGACAGAACTCTAATGAAAAACTGTTTTTT.

The chain has TRBV7-9 and TRBJ2-1; no definite D call. The CDR3 loop spans 15 amino acids. CDR1 and CDR2 from the germline V gene are SEHNR and FQNEAQ (reference sequence). V was pared by 1 base and J by 0 bases, with 7 bases between. The CDR3 DNA is TGTGCCAGCAGCTTAGTTATAAGCTCCTACAATGAGCAGTTCTTC. The encoded protein is CASSLVISSYNEQFF.

The chain links TRBV6-2 or TRBV6-3 to TRBJ1-1, with D possibly matching TRBD1 (5 bases). The V end was cut by 2 bases, the J end by 0 bases, with 13 bases between. CDR1 and CDR2 (germline): MNHEY, SVGEGT. The CDR3 length is 16 residues. The CDR3 bases are TGTGCCAGCAGTTACCTTCCGATAGGGGTGAACACTGAAGCTTTCTTT. It codes for CASSYLPIGVNTEAFF.

The chain employs TRBV24-1 and TRBJ1-5, with D possibly being TRBD1 (6 bases). The CDR3 spans 14 residues. Germline V CDR1 and CDR2: KGHDR, SFDVKD. V lost 8 bases to trimming and J lost 3 bases, with 13 bases between them. CDR3 bases: TGTGCCACCAAAGGTCGGGACAACAATCAGCCCCAGCATTTT. It codes for CATKGRDNNQPQHF.

This clone appeared a few times. V usage is TRBV11-2 and J usage is TRBJ1-5; no clear D gene. The germline V gene encodes CDR1 SGHAT and CDR2 FQNNGV. The V gene lost 0 bases and the J gene lost 3 bases, with 9 bases spanning the gap. This CDR3 comprises 15 residues. Here the CDR3 DNA reads TGTGCCAGCAGCTTAGAGGATCTACCCAATCAGCCCCAGCATTTT. Amino acids: CASSLEDLPNQPQHF.